This is a list of T cell receptor beta chains from one sample in a study of T cell clonotyping in hematopoietic cell transplantation. The protocol was immunoSEQ multiplex PCR, while the TCRdb copy is restricted to in-frame clones and leaves out a portion. The sample gives around 19,000 clones, around three quarters of which show up once; less than 20% is in the top ten. Sample: peripheral blood mononuclear cells, taken before stem cell transplant. These receptors originate from a man in his sixties with acute myeloid leukemia. Some clones in this sample may be carry-over from other donors' samples. CDR3s include the opening cysteine and the closing phenylalanine or tryptophan. The D gene is left open where the match is weak. The size entry is marked missing in some rows and otherwise reads once, few, many or a size class.

V	length	D	size	J	DNA	CDR3
TRBV13	16	TRBD1	.	TRBJ1-6	TGTGCCAGCAGTGGTAACGGGGACAGGGTAATTTCACCCCTCCACTTT	CASSGNGDRVISPLHF
TRBV5-1	15	TRBD2	.	TRBJ2-5	TGCGCCAGCACCCCGGGCTCCAGCGGGGAAGAGACCCAGTACTTC	CASTPGSSGEETQYF
TRBV11-1	14	.	.	TRBJ2-2	TGTGCCAGCAGCTTAGGCGCGAACACCGGGGAGCTGTTTTTT	CASSLGANTGELFF
TRBV9	15	TRBD2	once	TRBJ2-3	TGTGCCAGCAGCCGCGGACTAGCGGGGGGGCCGACGCAGTATTTT	CASSRGLAGGPTQYF
TRBV28	13	.	few	TRBJ2-3	TGTGCCAGCAGCCCTATTTCCGGGGATACGCAGTATTTT	CASSPISGDTQYF
TRBV7-7	16	.	.	TRBJ2-5	TGTGCCAGCAGCTTATATCCGCGTGAAGGGGAGGAGACCCAGTACTTC	CASSLYPREGEETQYF
TRBV6-1	17	TRBD2	once	TRBJ2-7	TGTGCCAGCAGTGAAGCGAGTCTAGCGGGGGCCACCTACGAGCAGTACTTC	CASSEASLAGATYEQYF
TRBV6-5	13	.	.	TRBJ1-6	TGTGCCAGCAGTTACAGGGATTCAGGGGACCTCCACTTT	CASSYRDSGDLHF
TRBV7-9	16	.	.	TRBJ2-2	TGTGCCAGCAGCCAGCAGAAGGGAACGAACACCGGGGAGCTGTTTTTT	CASSQQKGTNTGELFF
TRBV18	15	TRBD1	large	TRBJ1-1	TGTGCCAGCTCACTAGGACAGGGGGCAGAGACTGAAGCTTTCTTT	CASSLGQGAETEAFF
TRBV30	16	.	.	TRBJ2-7	TGTGCCTGGAGAACCCCCTGGGGGGGCGGTGGGTACGAGCAGTACTTC	CAWRTPWGGGGYEQYF
TRBV4-1	16	.	medium-sized	TRBJ1-3	TGCGCCAGCAGCCAAGAAGGGTTAGCAAGGGGAAACACCATATATTTT	CASSQEGLARGNTIYF
TRBV7-2	17	.	.	TRBJ2-1	TGTGCCAGCAGCCCCGTTGAGGGGGGAATATATTACAATGAGCAGTTCTTC	CASSPVEGGIYYNEQFF
TRBV27	15	.	.	TRBJ2-6	TGTGCCAGCAGTTTCGGCCGATCTGGGGCCAACGTCCTGACTTTC	CASSFGRSGANVLTF
TRBV7-7	16	TRBD1	few	TRBJ2-2	TGTGCCAGCAGCCCTAGGACAGGGGGCAGCGCCGGGGAGCTGTTTTTT	CASSPRTGGSAGELFF
TRBV7-6	16	TRBD2	.	TRBJ2-5	TGTGCCAGCAGCCCCCGGGGGGGGGTCCCACAAGAGACCCAGTACTTC	CASSPRGGVPQETQYF
TRBV19	15	.	.	TRBJ1-1	TGTGCCAGTAGTATAGAGCAGGGGTTGATCACTGAAGCTTTCTTT	CASSIEQGLITEAFF
TRBV7-2	15	TRBD1	.	TRBJ1-5	TGTGCCAGCAGCTTAGACAGGGGAGGTAATCAGCCCCAGCATTTT	CASSLDRGGNQPQHF
TRBV25-1	15	TRBD1	.	TRBJ1-4	TGTGCCAGCAGGGAAAAGACAGGGTACGCTGAAAAACTGTTTTTT	CASREKTGYAEKLFF
TRBV6-5	13	.	.	TRBJ1-3	TGTGCCAGCACCCGAAACGTTGGAAACACCATATATTTT	CASTRNVGNTIYF
TRBV19	15	.	.	TRBJ2-1	TGTGCCAGTAGCATGGGAGGGGGCACTTTAAATGAGCAGTTCTTC	CASSMGGGTLNEQFF
TRBV7-2	14	.	once	TRBJ1-2	TGTGCCAGCAGCTTAGACCTACAGGGTTATGGCTACACCTTC	CASSLDLQGYGYTF
TRBV6-6	15	TRBD1	few	TRBJ1-3	TGTGCCAGCAGGGACGACAGGGGGCTCGGAAACACCATATATTTT	CASRDDRGLGNTIYF
TRBV9	15	TRBD2	.	TRBJ2-1	TGTGCCAGCAGCGTAGGGGGACTACCTTACAATGAGCAGTTCTTC	CASSVGGLPYNEQFF
TRBV6-5	15	.	.	TRBJ2-2	TGTGCCAGCAGTTACTCCGACAGATTCACCGGGGAGCTGTTTTTT	CASSYSDRFTGELFF
TRBV4-3	13	.	.	TRBJ1-2	TGCGCCAGCAGCCAAGACTTGGAGGTTGGCTACACCTTC	CASSQDLEVGYTF
TRBV4-2	15	.	.	TRBJ1-4	TGTGCCAGCAGCCAAAAGCGGGGAGACAATGAAAAACTGTTTTTT	CASSQKRGDNEKLFF
TRBV18	13	.	medium-sized	TRBJ1-5	TGTGCCAGCTCAGGGGGAGCCAATCAGCCCCAGCATTTT	CASSGGANQPQHF
TRBV5-6	17	TRBD2	.	TRBJ2-3	TGTGCCAGCAGCTTGGCCGGAGTAGCGGGGGGGCGGGGTACGCAGTATTTT	CASSLAGVAGGRGTQYF
TRBV11-3	16	.	.	TRBJ2-1	TGTGCCAGCAGCTTATCGGGATACAGCTCCTACAATGAGCAGTTCTTC	CASSLSGYSSYNEQFF
TRBV7-6	16	TRBD1	.	TRBJ2-1	TGTGCCAGCAGCACCGGAGGGACAGGGGGCTTAGATGAGCAGTTCTTC	CASSTGGTGGLDEQFF
TRBV4-1	16	TRBD1	.	TRBJ1-3	TGCGCCAGCAGCCAAGATCAAGGGGGCTTTGGAAACACCATATATTTT	CASSQDQGGFGNTIYF
TRBV7-3	13	.	.	TRBJ2-1	TGTGCCAGCAGCTTAACCTCCTACAATGAGCAGTTCTTC	CASSLTSYNEQFF
TRBV6-4	18	TRBD1	.	TRBJ1-6	TGTGCGCAAGCGGGGACAGGGTTTATATTAACGCGTAATTCACCCCTCCACTTT	CAQAGTGFILTRNSPLHF
TRBV28	16	.	once	TRBJ1-3	TGTGCCAGCGGCTCGACGGACGGGTTCTCTGGAAACACCATATATTTT	CASGSTDGFSGNTIYF
TRBV19	16	TRBD1	few	TRBJ1-5	TGTGCCAGTAGTAGGGGGGGACAGGCCCGGAATCAGCCCCAGCATTTT	CASSRGGQARNQPQHF
TRBV30	15	TRBD1	.	TRBJ1-2	TGTGCCTGGTCACCCGGACAGGGGGGCAACTATGGCTACACCTTC	CAWSPGQGGNYGYTF
TRBV30	14	.	.	TRBJ1-4	TGTGCCTGGAGTAACGGCAGAATTAATGAAAAACTGTTTTTT	CAWSNGRINEKLFF